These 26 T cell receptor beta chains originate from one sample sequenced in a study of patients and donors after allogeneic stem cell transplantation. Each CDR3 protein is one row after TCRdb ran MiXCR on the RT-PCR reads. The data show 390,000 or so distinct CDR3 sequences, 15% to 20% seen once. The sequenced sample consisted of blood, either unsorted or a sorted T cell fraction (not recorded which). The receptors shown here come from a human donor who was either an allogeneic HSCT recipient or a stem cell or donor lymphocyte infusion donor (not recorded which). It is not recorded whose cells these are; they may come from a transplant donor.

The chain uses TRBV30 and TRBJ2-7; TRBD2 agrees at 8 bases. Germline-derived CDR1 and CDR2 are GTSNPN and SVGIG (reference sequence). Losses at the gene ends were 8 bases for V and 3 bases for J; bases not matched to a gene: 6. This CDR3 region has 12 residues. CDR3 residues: CALSGKGYEQYF. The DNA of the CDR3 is TGTGCCCTTAGCGGGAAGGGCTACGAGCAGTACTTC.

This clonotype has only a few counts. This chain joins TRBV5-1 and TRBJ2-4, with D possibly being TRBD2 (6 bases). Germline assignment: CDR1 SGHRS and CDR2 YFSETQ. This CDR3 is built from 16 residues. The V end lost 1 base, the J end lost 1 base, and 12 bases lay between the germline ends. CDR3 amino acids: CASSLRTGGAKNIQYF. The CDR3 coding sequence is TGCGCCAGCAGCTTGCGGACTGGAGGGGCCAAAAACATTCAGTACTTC.

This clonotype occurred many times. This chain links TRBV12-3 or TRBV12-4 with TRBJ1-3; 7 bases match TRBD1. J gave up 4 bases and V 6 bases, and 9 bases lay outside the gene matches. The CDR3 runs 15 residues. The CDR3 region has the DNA TGTGCCAGCAGAAGCCCGGACAGGTTCGGAAACACCATATATTTT. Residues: CASRSPDRFGNTIYF.

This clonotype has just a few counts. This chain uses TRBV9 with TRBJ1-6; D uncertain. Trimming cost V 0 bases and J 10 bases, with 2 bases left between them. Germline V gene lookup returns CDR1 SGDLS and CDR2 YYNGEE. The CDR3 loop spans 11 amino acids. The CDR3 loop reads CASSVGSPLHF. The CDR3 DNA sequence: TGTGCCAGCAGCGTAGGCTCACCCCTCCACTTT.

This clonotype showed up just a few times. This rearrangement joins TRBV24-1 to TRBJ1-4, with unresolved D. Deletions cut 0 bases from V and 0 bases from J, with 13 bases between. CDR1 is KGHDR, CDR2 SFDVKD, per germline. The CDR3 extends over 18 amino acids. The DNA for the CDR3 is TGTGCCACCAGTGATTTGGGGCAGGCTGGGACAACTAATGAAAAACTGTTTTTT. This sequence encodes CATSDLGQAGTTNEKLFF.

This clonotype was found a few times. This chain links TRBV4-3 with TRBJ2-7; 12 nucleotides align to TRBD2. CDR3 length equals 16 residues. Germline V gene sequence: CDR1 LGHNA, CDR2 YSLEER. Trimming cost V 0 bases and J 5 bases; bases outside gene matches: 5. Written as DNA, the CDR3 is TGCGCCAGCAGCCAAGAGGCTAGCGGGGGGGCCGACGAGCAGTACTTC. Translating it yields CASSQEASGGADEQYF.

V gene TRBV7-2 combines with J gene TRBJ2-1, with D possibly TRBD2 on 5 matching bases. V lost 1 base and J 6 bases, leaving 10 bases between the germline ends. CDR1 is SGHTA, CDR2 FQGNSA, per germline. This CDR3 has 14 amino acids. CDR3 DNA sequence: TGTGCCAGCAGCTTAGACTCGGGGTCCAATGAGCAGTTCTTC. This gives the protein CASSLDSGSNEQFF.

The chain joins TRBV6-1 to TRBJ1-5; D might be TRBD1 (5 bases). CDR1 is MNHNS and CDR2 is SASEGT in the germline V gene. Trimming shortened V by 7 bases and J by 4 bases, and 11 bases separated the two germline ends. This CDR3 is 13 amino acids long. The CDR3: CASKEGPNQPQHF. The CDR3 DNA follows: TGTGCCAGCAAAGAGGGGCCGAATCAGCCCCAGCATTTT.

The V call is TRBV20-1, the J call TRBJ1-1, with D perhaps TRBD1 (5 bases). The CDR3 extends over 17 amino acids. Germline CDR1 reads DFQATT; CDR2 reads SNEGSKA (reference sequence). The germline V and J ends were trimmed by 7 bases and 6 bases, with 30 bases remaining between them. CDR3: CSVKERKAGTYRPEAFF. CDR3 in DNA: TGCAGTGTCAAAGAGAGGAAGGCAGGGACCTACCGCCCTGAAGCTTTCTTT.

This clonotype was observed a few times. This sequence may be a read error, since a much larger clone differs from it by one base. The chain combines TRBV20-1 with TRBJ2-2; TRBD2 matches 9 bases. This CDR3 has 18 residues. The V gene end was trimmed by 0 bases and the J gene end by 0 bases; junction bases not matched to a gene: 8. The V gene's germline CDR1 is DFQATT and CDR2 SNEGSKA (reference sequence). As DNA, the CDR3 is TGCAGTGCTAGAGATCCCGGGACTAGCACCACGAACACCGGGGAGCTGTTTTTT. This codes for CSARDPGTSTTNTGELFF.

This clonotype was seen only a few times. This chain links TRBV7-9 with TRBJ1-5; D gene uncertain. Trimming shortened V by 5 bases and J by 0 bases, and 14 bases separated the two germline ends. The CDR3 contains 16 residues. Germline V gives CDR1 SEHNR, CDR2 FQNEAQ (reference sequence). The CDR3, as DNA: TGTGCCAGCAGCCAATACTCGGGAGTTAGCAATCAGCCCCAGCATTTT. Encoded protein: CASSQYSGVSNQPQHF. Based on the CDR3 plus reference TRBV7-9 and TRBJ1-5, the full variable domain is DTGVSQNPRHKITKRGQNVTFRCDPISEHNRLYWYRQTLGQGPEFLTYFQNEAQLEKSRLLSDRFSAERPKGSFSTLEIQRTEQGDSAMYLCASSQYSGVSNQPQHFGDGTRLSIL.

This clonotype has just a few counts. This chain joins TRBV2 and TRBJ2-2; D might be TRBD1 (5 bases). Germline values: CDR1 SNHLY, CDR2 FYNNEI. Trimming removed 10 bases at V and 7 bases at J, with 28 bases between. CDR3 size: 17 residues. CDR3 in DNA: TGTGCCAACCCTACGGTGGCAGGGATCCCTGAGATCGGGGAGCTGTTTTTT. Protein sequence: CANPTVAGIPEIGELFF.

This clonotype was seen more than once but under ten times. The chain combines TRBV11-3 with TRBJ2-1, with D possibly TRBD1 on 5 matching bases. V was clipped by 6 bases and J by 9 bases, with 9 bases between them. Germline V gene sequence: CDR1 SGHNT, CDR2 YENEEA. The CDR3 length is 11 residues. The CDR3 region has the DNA TGTGCCAGCAGAACTACAGGTGAGCAGTTCTTC. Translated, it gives CASRTTGEQFF. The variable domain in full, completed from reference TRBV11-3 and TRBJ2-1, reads EAGVVQSPRYKIIEKKQPVAFWCNPISGHNTLYWYLQNLGQGPELLIRYENEEAVDDSQLPKDRFSAERLKGVDSTLKIQPAELGDSAVYLCASRTTGEQFFGPGTRLTVL.

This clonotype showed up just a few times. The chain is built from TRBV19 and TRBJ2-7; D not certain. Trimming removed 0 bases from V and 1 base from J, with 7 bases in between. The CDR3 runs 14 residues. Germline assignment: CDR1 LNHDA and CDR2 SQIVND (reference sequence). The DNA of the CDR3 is TGTGCCAGTAGTATAGACGGGTTTTCCTACGAGCAGTACTTC. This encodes CASSIDGFSYEQYF.

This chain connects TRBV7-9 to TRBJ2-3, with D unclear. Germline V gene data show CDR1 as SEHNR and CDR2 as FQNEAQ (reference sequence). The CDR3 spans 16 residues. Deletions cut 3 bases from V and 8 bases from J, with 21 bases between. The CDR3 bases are TGTGCCAGCAGCTTCAGCACGGGCCGAATCGTAGGTACGCAGTATTTT. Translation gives CASSFSTGRIVGTQYF.

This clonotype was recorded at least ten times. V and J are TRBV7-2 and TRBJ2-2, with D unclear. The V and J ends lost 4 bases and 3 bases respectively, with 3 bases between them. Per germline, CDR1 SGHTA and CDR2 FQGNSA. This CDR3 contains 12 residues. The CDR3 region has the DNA TGTGCCAGCAGCTCGGACACCGGGGAGCTGTTTTTT. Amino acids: CASSSDTGELFF.

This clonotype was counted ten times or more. The CDR3 sequence is CASSPGKGGDTQYF. The CDR3 nucleotides are TGCGCCAGCAGCCCCGGGAAGGGAGGAGATACGCAGTATTTT. The rearrangement links TRBV4-3 to TRBJ2-3, with D possibly being TRBD2 (6 bases). The CDR3 consists of 14 residues. Germline loops: CDR1 LGHNA, CDR2 YSLEER. V lost 4 bases, J lost 5 bases, and 13 bases lay in between.

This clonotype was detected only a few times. The CDR3 reads CASSQWRSKGYEQFF. The CDR3 DNA is TGTGCCAGCAGCCAATGGAGGTCTAAGGGTTATGAGCAGTTCTTC. This chain joins TRBV3-1 and TRBJ2-1; maybe TRBD2 (5 bases). Germline V gives CDR1 LGHDT, CDR2 YNNKEL (reference sequence). The CDR3 is made up of 15 amino acids. V was shortened by 2 bases and J by 8 bases, with 16 bases between the two germline ends.

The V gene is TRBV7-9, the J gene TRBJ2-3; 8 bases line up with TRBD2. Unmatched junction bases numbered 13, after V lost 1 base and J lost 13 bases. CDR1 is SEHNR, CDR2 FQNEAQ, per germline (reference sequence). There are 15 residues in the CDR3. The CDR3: CASSLEWPRRGAEYF. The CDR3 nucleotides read TGTGCCAGCAGCTTAGAATGGCCGCGGCGGGGGGCCGAGTATTTT.

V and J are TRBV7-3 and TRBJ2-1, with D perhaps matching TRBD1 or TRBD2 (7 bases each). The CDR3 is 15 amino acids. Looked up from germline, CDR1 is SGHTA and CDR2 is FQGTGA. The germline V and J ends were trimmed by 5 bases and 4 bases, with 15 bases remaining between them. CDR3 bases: TGTGCCAGCAGCGCAGGGGGGGGGCTGTACAATGAGCAGTTCTTC. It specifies CASSAGGGLYNEQFF. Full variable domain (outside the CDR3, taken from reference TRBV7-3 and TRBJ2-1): GAGVSQTPSNKVTEKGKYVELRCDPISGHTALYWYRQSLGQGPEFLIYFQGTGAADDSGLPNDRFFAVRPEGSVSTLKIQRTERGDSAVYLCASSAGGGLYNEQFFGPGTRLTVL.

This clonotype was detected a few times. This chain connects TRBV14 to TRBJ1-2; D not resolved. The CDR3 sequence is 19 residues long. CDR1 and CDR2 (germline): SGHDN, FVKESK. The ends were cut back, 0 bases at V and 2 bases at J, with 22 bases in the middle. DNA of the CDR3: TGTGCCAGCAGCCAAGATCGTATTTTTAGACAAAGGTCGAACTATGGCTACACCTTC. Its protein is CASSQDRIFRQRSNYGYTF.

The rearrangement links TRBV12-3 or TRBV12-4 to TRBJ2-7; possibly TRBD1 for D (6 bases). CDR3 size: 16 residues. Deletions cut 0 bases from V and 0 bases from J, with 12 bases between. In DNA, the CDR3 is TGTGCCAGCAGTTTAGCACCGACAGGTTCCTCCTACGAGCAGTACTTC. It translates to CASSLAPTGSSYEQYF.

The CDR3 is CASSVEGFRENTIYF. As DNA, the CDR3 is TGTGCCAGCAGCGTAGAAGGGTTCAGGGAAAACACCATATATTTT. The J gene is TRBJ1-3, the V gene TRBV9; perhaps TRBD1 as D (5 bases). The CDR3 is 15 amino acids. V was pared by 0 bases and J by 6 bases, with 13 bases between. The V gene's germline CDR1 is SGDLS and CDR2 YYNGEE.

The chain's CDR3 is CASSLGPEPGSYEQYF. DNA of the CDR3: TGTGCCAGCAGTTTAGGGCCTGAACCGGGCTCCTACGAGCAGTACTTC. The gene calls are TRBV27 and TRBJ2-7; no reliable D call. Trimming removed 2 bases at V and 0 bases at J, with 14 bases between. The CDR3 length is 16 residues. Looked up from germline, CDR1 is MNHEY and CDR2 is SMNVEV (reference sequence).

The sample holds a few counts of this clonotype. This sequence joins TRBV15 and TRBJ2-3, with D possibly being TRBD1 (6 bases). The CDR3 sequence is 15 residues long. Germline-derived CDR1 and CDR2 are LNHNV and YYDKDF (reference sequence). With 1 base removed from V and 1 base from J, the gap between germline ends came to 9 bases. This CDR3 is CATSRGRTGTDTQYF. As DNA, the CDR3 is TGTGCCACCAGCAGAGGACGGACAGGCACAGATACGCAGTATTTT.

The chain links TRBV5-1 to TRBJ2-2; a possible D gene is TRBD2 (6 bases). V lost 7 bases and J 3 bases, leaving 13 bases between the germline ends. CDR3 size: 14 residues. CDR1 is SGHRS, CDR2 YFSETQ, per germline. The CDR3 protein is CASAGTGDTGELFF. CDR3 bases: TGCGCCAGCGCCGGGACTGGCGACACCGGGGAGCTGTTTTTT.